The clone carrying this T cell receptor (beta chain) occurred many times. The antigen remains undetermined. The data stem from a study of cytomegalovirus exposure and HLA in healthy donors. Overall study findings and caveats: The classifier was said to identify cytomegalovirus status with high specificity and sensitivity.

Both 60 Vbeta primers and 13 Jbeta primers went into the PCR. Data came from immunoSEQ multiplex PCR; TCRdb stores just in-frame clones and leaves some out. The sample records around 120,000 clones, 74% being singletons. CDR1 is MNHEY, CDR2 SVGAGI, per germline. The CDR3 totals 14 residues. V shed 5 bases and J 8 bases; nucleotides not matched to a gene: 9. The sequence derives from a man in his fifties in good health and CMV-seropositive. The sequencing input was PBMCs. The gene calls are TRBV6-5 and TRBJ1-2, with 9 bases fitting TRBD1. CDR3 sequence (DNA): TGTGCCAGCAGTACCCGACAGGGGGAAGCGGGCTACACCTTC. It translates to CASSTRQGEAGYTF.